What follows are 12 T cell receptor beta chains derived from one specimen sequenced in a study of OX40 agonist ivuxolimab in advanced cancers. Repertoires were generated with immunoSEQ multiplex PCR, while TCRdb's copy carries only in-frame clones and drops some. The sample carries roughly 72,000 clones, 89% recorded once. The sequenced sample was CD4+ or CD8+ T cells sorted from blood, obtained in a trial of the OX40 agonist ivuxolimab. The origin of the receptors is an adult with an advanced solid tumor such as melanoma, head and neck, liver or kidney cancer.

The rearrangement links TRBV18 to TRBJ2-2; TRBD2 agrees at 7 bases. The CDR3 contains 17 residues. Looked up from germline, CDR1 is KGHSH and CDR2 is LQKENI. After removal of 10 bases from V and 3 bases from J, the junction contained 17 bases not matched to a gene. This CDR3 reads CATPGERGGPYTGELFF. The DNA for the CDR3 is TGTGCCACCCCTGGAGAACGGGGAGGGCCTTACACCGGGGAGCTGTTTTTT.

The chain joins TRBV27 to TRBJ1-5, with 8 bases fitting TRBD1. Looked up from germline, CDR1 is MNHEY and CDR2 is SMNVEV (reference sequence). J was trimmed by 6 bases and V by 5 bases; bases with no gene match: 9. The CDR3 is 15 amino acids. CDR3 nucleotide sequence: TGTGCCAGCAGTGAGGACAGGGTAATAGGTCAGCCCCAGCATTTT. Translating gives CASSEDRVIGQPQHF.

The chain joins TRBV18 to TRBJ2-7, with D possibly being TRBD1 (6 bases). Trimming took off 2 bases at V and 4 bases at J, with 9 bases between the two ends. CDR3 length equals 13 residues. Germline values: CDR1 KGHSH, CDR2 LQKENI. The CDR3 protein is CASSPAQGYEQYF. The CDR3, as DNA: TGTGCCAGCTCACCAGCACAGGGATACGAGCAGTACTTC. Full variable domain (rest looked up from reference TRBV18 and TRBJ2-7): NAGVMQNPRHLVRRRGQEARLRCSPMKGHSHVYWYRQLPEEGLKFMVYLQKENIIDESGMPKERFSAEFPKEGPSILRIQQVVRGDSAAYFCASSPAQGYEQYFGPGTRLTVT.

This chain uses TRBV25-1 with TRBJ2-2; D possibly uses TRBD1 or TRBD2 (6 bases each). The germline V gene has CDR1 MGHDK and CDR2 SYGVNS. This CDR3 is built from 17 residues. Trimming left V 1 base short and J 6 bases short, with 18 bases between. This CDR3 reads CASSELGGNSGAGELFF. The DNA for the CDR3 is TGTGCCAGCAGTGAATTAGGGGGGAATTCGGGGGCCGGGGAGCTGTTTTTT.

CDR3 in DNA: TGTGCCAGCAACAATGGGGTTGAGGTAACTGAAGCTTTCTTT. It encodes CASNNGVEVTEAFF. This chain joins TRBV7-9 and TRBJ1-1; no definite D call. Deletions cut 7 bases from V and 5 bases from J, with 17 bases between. Germline V gives CDR1 SEHNR, CDR2 FQNEAQ (reference sequence). This CDR3 comprises 14 residues.

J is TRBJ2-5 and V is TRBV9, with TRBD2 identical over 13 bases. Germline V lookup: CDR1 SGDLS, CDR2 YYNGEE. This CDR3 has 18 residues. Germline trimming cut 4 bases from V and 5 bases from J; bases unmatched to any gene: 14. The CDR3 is CASSPHSRLAGGWETQYF. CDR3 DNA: TGTGCCAGCAGCCCCCACTCCCGACTAGCGGGAGGTTGGGAGACCCAGTACTTC.

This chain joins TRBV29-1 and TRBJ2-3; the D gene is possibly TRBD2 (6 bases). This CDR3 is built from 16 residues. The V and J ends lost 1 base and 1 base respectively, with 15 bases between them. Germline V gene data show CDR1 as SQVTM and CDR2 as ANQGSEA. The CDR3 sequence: CSVEGWRASGTDTQYF. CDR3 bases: TGCAGCGTTGAAGGGTGGAGGGCTAGCGGCACAGATACGCAGTATTTT.

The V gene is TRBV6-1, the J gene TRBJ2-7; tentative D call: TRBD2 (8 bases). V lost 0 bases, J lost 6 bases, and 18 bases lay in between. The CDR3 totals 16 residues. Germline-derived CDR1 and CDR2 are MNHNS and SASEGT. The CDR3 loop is CASSEAAGAGGGEQYF. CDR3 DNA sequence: TGTGCCAGCAGTGAAGCAGCGGGGGCAGGGGGAGGCGAGCAGTACTTC.

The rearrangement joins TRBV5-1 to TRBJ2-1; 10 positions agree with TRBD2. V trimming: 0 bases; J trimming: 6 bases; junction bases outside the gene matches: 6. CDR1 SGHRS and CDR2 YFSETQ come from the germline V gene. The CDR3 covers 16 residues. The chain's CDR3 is CASSLGGTSEGNEQFF. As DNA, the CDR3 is TGCGCCAGCAGCTTGGGAGGGACTAGCGAGGGCAATGAGCAGTTCTTC.

The CDR3: CASSVAGTGNTIYF. The CDR3 coding sequence is TGTGCCAGCAGCGTAGCTGGGACTGGAAACACCATATATTTT. This chain links TRBV9 with TRBJ1-3, with no clear D. V gave up 0 bases and J gave up 2 bases, with 6 bases separating them. The CDR3 is 14 amino acids. CDR1 is SGDLS, CDR2 YYNGEE, per germline.

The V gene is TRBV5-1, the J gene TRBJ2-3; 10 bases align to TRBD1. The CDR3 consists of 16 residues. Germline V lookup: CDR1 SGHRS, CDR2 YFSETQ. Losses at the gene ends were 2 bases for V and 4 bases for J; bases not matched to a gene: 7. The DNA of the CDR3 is TGCGCCAGCAGCTTCGACGGGACAGGGGAGGCAGATACGCAGTATTTT. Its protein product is CASSFDGTGEADTQYF.

The CDR3 region has the DNA TGTGCCAGTAGTAGGGTCCGAGGGGGGTTTAATGAGCAGTTCTTC. This encodes CASSRVRGGFNEQFF. The chain uses TRBV19 and TRBJ2-1; D tentatively reads TRBD1 or TRBD2 (6 bases each). V lost 4 bases and J 7 bases, leaving 17 bases between the germline ends. The CDR3 has 15 amino acids. Germline-derived CDR1 and CDR2 are LNHDA and SQIVND (reference sequence).